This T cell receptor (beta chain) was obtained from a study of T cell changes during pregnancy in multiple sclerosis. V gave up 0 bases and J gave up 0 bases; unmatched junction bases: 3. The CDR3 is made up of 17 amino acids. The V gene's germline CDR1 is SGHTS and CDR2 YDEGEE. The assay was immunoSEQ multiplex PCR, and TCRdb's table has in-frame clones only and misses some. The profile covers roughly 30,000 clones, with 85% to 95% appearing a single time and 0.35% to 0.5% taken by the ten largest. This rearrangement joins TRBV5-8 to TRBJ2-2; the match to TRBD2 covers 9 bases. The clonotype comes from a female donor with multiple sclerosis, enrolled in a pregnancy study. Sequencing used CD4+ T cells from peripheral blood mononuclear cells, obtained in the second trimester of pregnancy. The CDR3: CASSLVTSGSNTGELFF. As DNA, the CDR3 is TGTGCCAGCAGCTTGGTGACTAGCGGTTCGAACACCGGGGAGCTGTTTTTT.